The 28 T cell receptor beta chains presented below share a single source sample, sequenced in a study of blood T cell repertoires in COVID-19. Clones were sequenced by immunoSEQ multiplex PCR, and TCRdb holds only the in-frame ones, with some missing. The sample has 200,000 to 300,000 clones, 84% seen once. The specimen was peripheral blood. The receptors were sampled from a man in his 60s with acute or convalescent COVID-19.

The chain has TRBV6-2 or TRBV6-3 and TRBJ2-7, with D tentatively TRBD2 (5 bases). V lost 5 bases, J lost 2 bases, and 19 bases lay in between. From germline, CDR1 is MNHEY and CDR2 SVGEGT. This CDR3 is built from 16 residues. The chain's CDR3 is CASSDPPTRIAYEQYF. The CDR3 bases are TGTGCCAGCAGTGACCCCCCTACTAGGATCGCCTACGAGCAGTACTTC.

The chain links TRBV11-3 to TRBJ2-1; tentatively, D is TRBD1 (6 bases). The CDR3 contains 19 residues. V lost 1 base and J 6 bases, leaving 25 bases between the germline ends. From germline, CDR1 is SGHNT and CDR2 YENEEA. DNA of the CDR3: TGTGCCAGCAGCTTAGGGACCCGTTGGTGGGGGCGCGATAGCAATGAGCAGTTCTTC. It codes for CASSLGTRWWGRDSNEQFF.

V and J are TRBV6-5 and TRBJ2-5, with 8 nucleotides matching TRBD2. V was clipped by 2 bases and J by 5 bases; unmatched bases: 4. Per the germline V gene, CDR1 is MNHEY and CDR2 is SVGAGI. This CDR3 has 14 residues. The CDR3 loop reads CASSYAGGGETQYF. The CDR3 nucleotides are TGTGCCAGCAGTTACGCGGGGGGCGGGGAGACCCAGTACTTC.

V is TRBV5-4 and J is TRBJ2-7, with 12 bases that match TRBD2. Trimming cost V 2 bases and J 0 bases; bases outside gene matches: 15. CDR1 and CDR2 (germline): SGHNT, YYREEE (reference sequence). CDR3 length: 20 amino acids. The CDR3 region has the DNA TGTGCCAGCAGCTTCCATGGACTAGCGGGGAGGCCATCGTACTCCTACGAGCAGTACTTC. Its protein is CASSFHGLAGRPSYSYEQYF.

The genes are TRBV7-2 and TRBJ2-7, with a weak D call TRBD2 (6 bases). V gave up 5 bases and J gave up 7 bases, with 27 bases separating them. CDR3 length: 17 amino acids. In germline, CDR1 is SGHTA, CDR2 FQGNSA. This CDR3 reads CASSPMPDEGWGREQYF. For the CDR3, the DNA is TGTGCCAGCAGCCCCATGCCGGATGAGGGGTGGGGGAGGGAGCAGTACTTC.

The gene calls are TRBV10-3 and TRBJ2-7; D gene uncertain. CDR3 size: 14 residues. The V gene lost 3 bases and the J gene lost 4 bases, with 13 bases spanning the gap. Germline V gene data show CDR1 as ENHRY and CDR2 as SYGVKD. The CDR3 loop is CAISDLSNSYEQYF. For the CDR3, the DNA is TGTGCCATCAGTGATCTATCGAATTCTTACGAGCAGTACTTC.

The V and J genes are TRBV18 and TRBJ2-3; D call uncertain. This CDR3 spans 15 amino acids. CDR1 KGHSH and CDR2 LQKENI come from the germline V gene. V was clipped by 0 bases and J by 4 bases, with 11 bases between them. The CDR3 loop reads CASSPPRQNADTQYF. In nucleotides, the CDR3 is TGTGCCAGCTCACCACCGAGGCAGAACGCAGATACGCAGTATTTT.

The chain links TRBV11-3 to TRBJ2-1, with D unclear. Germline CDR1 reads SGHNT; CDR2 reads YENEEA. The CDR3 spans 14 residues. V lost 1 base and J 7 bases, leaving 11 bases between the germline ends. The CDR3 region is CASSLGGSENEQFF. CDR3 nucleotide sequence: TGTGCCAGCAGCTTAGGAGGCTCAGAGAATGAGCAGTTCTTC. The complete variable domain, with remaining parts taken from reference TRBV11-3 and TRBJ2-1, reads EAGVVQSPRYKIIEKKQPVAFWCNPISGHNTLYWYLQNLGQGPELLIRYENEEAVDDSQLPKDRFSAERLKGVDSTLKIQPAELGDSAVYLCASSLGGSENEQFFGPGTRLTVL.

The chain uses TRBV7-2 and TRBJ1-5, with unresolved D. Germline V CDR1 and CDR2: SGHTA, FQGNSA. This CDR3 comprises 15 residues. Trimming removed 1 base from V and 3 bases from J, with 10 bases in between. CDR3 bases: TGTGCCAGCAGCTTAGTGTCGGGGTCCAATCAGCCCCAGCATTTT. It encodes CASSLVSGSNQPQHF.

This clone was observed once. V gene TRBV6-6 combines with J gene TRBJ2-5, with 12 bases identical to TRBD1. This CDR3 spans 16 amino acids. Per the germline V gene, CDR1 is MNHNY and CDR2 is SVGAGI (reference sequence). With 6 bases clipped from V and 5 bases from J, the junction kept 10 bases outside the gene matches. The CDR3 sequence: CASRSPGQGAIETQYF. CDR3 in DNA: TGTGCCAGCAGATCTCCGGGACAGGGGGCCATTGAGACCCAGTACTTC.

In nucleotides, the CDR3 is TGTGCCAGCACCGCTACAGGGGCCCACCCCACAGATACGCAGTATTTT. As protein: CASTATGAHPTDTQYF. J is TRBJ2-3 and V is TRBV5-4, with 7 bases aligning to TRBD1. The V gene end was trimmed by 6 bases and the J gene end by 2 bases; junction bases not matched to a gene: 12. The germline V gene has CDR1 SGHNT and CDR2 YYREEE (reference sequence). The CDR3 loop spans 16 amino acids.

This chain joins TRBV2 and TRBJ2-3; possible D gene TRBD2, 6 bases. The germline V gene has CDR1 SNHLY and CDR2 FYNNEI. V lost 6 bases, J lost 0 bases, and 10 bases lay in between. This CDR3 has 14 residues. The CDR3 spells CASSSGSSTDTQYF. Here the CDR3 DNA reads TGTGCCAGCAGCAGCGGGTCTAGCACAGATACGCAGTATTTT.

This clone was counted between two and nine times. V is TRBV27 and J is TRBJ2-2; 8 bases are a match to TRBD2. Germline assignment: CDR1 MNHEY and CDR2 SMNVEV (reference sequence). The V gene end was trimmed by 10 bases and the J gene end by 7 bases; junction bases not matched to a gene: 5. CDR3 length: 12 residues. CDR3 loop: CATQRGYGELFF. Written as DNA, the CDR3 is TGTGCCACCCAGCGGGGGTACGGGGAGCTGTTTTTT.

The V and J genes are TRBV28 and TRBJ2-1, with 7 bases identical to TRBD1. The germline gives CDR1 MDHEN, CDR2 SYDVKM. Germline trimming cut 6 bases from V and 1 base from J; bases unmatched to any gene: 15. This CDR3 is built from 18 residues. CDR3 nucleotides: TGTGCCAGCAGGACAGGGTCCTGGGGAACGGCGTCCTACAATGAGCAGTTCTTC. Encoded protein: CASRTGSWGTASYNEQFF.

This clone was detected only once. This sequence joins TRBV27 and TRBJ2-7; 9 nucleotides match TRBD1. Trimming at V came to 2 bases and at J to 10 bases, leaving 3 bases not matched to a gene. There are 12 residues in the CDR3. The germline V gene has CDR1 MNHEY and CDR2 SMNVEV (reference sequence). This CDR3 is CASSLPTGGQYF. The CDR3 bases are TGTGCCAGCAGTTTACCGACAGGGGGTCAGTACTTC.

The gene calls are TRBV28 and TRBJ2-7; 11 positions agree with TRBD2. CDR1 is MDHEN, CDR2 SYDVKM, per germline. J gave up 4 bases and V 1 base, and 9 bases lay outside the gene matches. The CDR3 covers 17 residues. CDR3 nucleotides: TGTGCCAGCAGTTTATTGGCTAGCGGGAGGATGATGTACGAGCAGTACTTC. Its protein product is CASSLLASGRMMYEQYF. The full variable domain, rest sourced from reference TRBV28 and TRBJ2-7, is DVKVTQSSRYLVKRTGEKVFLECVQDMDHENMFWYRQDPGLGLRLIYFSYDVKMKEKGDIPEGYSVSREKKERFSLILESASTNQTSMYLCASSLLASGRMMYEQYFGPGTRLTVT.

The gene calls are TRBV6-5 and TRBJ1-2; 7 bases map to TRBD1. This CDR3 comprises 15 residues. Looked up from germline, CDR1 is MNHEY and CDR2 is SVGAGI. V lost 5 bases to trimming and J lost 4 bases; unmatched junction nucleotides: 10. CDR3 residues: CASSPGPGQLYGYTF. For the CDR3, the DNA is TGTGCCAGCAGTCCTGGACCGGGACAGCTCTATGGCTACACCTTC.

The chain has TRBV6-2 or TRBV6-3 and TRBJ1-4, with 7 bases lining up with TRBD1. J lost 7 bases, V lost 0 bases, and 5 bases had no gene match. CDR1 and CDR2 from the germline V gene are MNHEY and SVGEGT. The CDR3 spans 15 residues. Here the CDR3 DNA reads TGTGCCAGCAGTTACTCGAGGGGGCGTGCTGAAAAACTGTTTTTT. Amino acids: CASSYSRGRAEKLFF.

This chain's CDR3 is CASRGTAFSGYTF. The CDR3 DNA reads as TGTGCCAGCAGGGGGACAGCATTTAGTGGCTACACCTTC. The J gene is TRBJ1-2, the V gene TRBV6-1; the match to TRBD1 covers 7 bases. With V trimmed by 6 bases and J by 7 bases, 8 bases remained unmatched. CDR1 is MNHNS, CDR2 SASEGT, per germline. The CDR3 loop spans 13 amino acids.

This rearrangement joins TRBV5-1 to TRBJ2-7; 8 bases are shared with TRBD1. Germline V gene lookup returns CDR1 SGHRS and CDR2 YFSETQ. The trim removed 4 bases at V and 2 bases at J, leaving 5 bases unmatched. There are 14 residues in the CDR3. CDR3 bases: TGCGCCAGCAGCGTATGGACAGGGACCTACGAGCAGTACTTC. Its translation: CASSVWTGTYEQYF.

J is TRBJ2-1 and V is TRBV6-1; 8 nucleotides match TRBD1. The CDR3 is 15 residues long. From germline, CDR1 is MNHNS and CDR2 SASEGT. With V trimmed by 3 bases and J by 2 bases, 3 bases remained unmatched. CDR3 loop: CASSEQGATYNEQFF. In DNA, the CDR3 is TGTGCCAGCAGTGAGCAGGGGGCGACCTACAATGAGCAGTTCTTC.

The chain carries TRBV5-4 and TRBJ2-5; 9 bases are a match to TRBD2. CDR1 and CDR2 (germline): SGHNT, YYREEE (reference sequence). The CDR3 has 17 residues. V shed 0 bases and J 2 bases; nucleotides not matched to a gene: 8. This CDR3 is CASSLGGLAQKQETQYF. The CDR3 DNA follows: TGTGCCAGCAGCTTGGGAGGACTAGCGCAGAAACAAGAGACCCAGTACTTC.

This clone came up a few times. The CDR3 sequence is CASSPGAGSTDTQYF. CDR3 nucleotides: TGTGCCAGCAGCCCCGGGGCGGGAAGCACAGATACGCAGTATTTT. The rearrangement links TRBV11-3 to TRBJ2-3; possible D gene TRBD2, 6 bases. This CDR3 contains 15 residues. Trimming took off 5 bases at V and 0 bases at J, with 12 bases between the two ends. From germline, CDR1 is SGHNT and CDR2 YENEEA. Full variable domain (missing parts from reference TRBV11-3 and TRBJ2-3): EAGVVQSPRYKIIEKKQPVAFWCNPISGHNTLYWYLQNLGQGPELLIRYENEEAVDDSQLPKDRFSAERLKGVDSTLKIQPAELGDSAVYLCASSPGAGSTDTQYFGPGTRLTVL.

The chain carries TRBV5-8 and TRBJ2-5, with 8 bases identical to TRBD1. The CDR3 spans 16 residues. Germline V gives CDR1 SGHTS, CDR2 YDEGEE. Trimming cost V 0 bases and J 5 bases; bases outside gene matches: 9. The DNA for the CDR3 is TGTGCCAGCAGCTTGGGGCAGGGGGCGCGCGGGGAGACCCAGTACTTC. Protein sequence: CASSLGQGARGETQYF.

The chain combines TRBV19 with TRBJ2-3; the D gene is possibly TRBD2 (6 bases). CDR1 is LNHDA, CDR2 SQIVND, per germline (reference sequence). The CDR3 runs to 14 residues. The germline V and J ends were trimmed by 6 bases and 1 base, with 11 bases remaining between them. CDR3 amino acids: CASSPGLGTDTQYF. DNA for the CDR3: TGTGCCAGTAGCCCGGGACTCGGCACAGATACGCAGTATTTT.

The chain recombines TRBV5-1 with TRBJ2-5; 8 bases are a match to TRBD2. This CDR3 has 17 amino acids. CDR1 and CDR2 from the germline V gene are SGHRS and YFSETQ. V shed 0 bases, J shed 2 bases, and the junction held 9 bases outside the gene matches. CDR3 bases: TGCGCCAGCAGCTTGGTACCAACTAGCGGACCTCAAGAGACCCAGTACTTC. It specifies CASSLVPTSGPQETQYF.

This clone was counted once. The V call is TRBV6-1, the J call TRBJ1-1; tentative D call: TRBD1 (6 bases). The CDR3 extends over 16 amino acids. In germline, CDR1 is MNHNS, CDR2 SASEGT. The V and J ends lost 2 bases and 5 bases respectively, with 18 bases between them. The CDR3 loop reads CASSERAGGGGTEAFF. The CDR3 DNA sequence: TGTGCCAGCAGTGAAAGAGCGGGCGGGGGCGGTACTGAAGCTTTCTTT.

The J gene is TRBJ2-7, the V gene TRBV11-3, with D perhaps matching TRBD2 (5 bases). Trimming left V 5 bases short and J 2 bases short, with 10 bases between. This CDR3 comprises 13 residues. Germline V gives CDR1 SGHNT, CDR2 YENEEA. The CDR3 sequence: CASSVSGPYEQYF. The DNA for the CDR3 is TGTGCCAGCAGCGTCAGCGGACCCTACGAGCAGTACTTC.